The 2 T cell receptor beta chains below were found in one sample sequenced in a study of blood T cell repertoires in COVID-19. Clones were read by immunoSEQ multiplex PCR, and TCRdb kept only the in-frame ones, dropping some. The data hold approximately 92,000 clones, with 80% observed a single time. The sequencing sample was made of peripheral blood. The receptor source for this set is a man in his fifties or sixties who had recovered from COVID-19.

The chain carries TRBV5-1 and TRBJ2-1, with 13 positions matching TRBD2. V shed 4 bases and J 7 bases; nucleotides not matched to a gene: 17. CDR3 length: 19 residues. Germline CDR1 and CDR2: SGHRS and YFSETQ. The CDR3 protein is CASSLRATSGRARSNEQFF. The DNA of the CDR3 is TGCGCCAGCAGCCTGAGGGCAACTAGCGGGAGGGCCCGGTCGAATGAGCAGTTCTTC.

The chain recombines TRBV19 with TRBJ2-7, with D perhaps TRBD1 (6 bases). CDR3 length equals 13 residues. The V end lost 4 bases, the J end lost 3 bases, and 10 bases lay between the germline ends. In germline, CDR1 is LNHDA, CDR2 SQIVND (reference sequence). CDR3 sequence reads: CASSRDTLYEQYF. The CDR3 DNA is TGTGCCAGTAGTAGGGACACACTCTACGAGCAGTACTTC.